This T cell receptor (beta chain) stems from a study of cytomegalovirus exposure and HLA in healthy donors. Researchers ran the PCR with 60 Vbeta and 13 Jbeta primers. Here immunoSEQ multiplex PCR was the method, and the copy in TCRdb shows in-frame clones only, minus some. This sample has 100,000 to 150,000 clones; around 66% occur once, and the top ten carry more than 6.5%. The CDR3 length is 16 residues. The V gene end was trimmed by 3 bases and the J gene end by 2 bases; junction bases not matched to a gene: 7. Germline V gene sequence: CDR1 SGHDN, CDR2 FVKESK. V usage is TRBV14 and J usage is TRBJ1-2; 9 bases fit TRBD1. The TCR comes from a woman in her forties in good health and CMV-seropositive. Sequenced: PBMCs. Here the CDR3 reads CASSQGQGYLNYGYTF. In DNA form, the CDR3 reads TGTGCCAGCAGCCAGGGACAGGGCTACCTAAACTATGGCTACACCTTC.